The 17 T cell receptor beta chains given below trace back to one sample, sequenced in a study of blood T cell repertoires in COVID-19. Generated by immunoSEQ multiplex PCR, the TCRdb table keeps only in-frame clones and is missing some. The table lists roughly 260,000 clones, roughly four fifths of them singletons. The sequenced material came from peripheral blood. Receptors were obtained from a woman aged 70-85 years with acute or convalescent COVID-19.

This clone was recorded only once. The chain uses TRBV30 and TRBJ1-6, with D unclear. Germline V gene lookup returns CDR1 GTSNPN and CDR2 SVGIG (reference sequence). V dropped 4 bases and J dropped 8 bases, with 21 bases sitting between them. CDR3 size: 16 residues. In nucleotides, the CDR3 is TGTGCCTGGATACGGCCAGGCGTCATATCGCATTCACCCCTCCACTTT. Translated, it gives CAWIRPGVISHSPLHF.

This clone was observed a handful of times. V is TRBV7-2 and J is TRBJ2-1; 11 positions agree with TRBD2. The germline gives CDR1 SGHTA, CDR2 FQGNSA. The CDR3 sequence is 15 residues long. J lost 2 bases, V lost 5 bases, and 2 bases had no gene match. As DNA, the CDR3 is TGTGCCAGCAGCACTAGCGGGGGCACCTACAATGAGCAGTTCTTC. Residues: CASSTSGGTYNEQFF.

V is TRBV6-1 and J is TRBJ2-7; 8 positions match TRBD2. The V gene's germline CDR1 is MNHNS and CDR2 SASEGT. V was pared by 3 bases and J by 4 bases, with 5 bases of the junction left unmatched. The CDR3 is 14 residues long. CDR3 in amino acids: CASSDLAGTYEQYF. The CDR3 bases are TGTGCCAGCAGTGATTTAGCGGGGACGTACGAGCAGTACTTC.

The chain recombines TRBV24-1 with TRBJ2-5; tentative D call: TRBD1 (6 bases). The V and J ends lost 3 bases and 1 base respectively, with 11 bases between them. Looked up from germline, CDR1 is KGHDR and CDR2 is SFDVKD. The CDR3 covers 15 residues. CDR3 nucleotides: TGTGCCACCAGTGATCCCAAGGGGGTCCAAGAGACCCAGTACTTC. Its protein is CATSDPKGVQETQYF.

This clone was picked up a small number of times. CDR3 nucleotides: TGTGCCAGCAGCTGGGGCGCAGGGGAGCTGTTTTTT. As protein: CASSWGAGELFF. The chain recombines TRBV7-7 with TRBJ2-2; perhaps TRBD1 as D (5 bases). The CDR3 is 12 amino acids. Germline V gene lookup returns CDR1 SSHAT and CDR2 FNYEAQ (reference sequence). V lost 4 bases and J 8 bases, leaving 8 bases between the germline ends.

The V and J genes are TRBV15 and TRBJ2-7, with 7 bases identical to TRBD2. Trimming took 1 base from V and 6 from J; bases not matched to a gene: 12. CDR3 length equals 16 residues. CDR1 and CDR2 from the germline V gene are LNHNV and YYDKDF (reference sequence). The CDR3, as DNA: TGTGCCACCAGCAGAGTTAACCGCGGGGGACGGCCCGAGCAGTACTTC. Translated: CATSRVNRGGRPEQYF.

Comment on this clone: The sample holds other DNA sequences that translate to the same CDR3. CDR3 loop: CASSESGNYGYTF. CDR3 nucleotide sequence: TGTGCCAGCAGTGAATCAGGGAACTATGGCTACACCTTC. The chain is built from TRBV25-1 and TRBJ1-2, with D perhaps TRBD1 (5 bases). The CDR3 is made up of 13 amino acids. Germline assignment: CDR1 MGHDK and CDR2 SYGVNS. V lost 1 base and J 2 bases, leaving 5 bases between the germline ends.

The V gene is TRBV2, the J gene TRBJ1-1, with D maybe TRBD1 (5 bases). Per germline, CDR1 SNHLY and CDR2 FYNNEI. The CDR3 is made up of 15 amino acids. Trimming left V 1 base short and J 0 bases short, with 9 bases between. The CDR3: CASSEDQGMNTEAFF. DNA for the CDR3: TGTGCCAGCAGTGAAGATCAGGGAATGAACACTGAAGCTTTCTTT.

The J gene is TRBJ2-7, the V gene TRBV11-2; 8 bases align to TRBD1. V trimming: 3 bases; J trimming: 5 bases; junction bases outside the gene matches: 12. Per germline, CDR1 SGHAT and CDR2 FQNNGV. This CDR3 is 16 amino acids long. The CDR3 spells CASSLRRQGRLDEQYF. The CDR3 DNA follows: TGTGCCAGCAGCTTGCGGAGACAGGGGCGTCTGGACGAGCAGTACTTC.

The rearrangement uses TRBV28 and TRBJ1-2, with no clear D. The CDR3 is 12 amino acids. V lost 5 bases, J lost 2 bases, and 6 bases lay in between. Germline values: CDR1 MDHEN, CDR2 SYDVKM. As DNA, the CDR3 is TGTGCCAGCAGTGCCGGGAACTATGGCTACACCTTC. Translated, it gives CASSAGNYGYTF.

This sequence joins TRBV5-1 and TRBJ2-7, with 7 bases fitting TRBD1. Germline CDR1 SGHRS, CDR2 YFSETQ. This CDR3 is built from 16 residues. With 3 bases clipped from V and 0 bases from J, the junction kept 9 bases outside the gene matches. As DNA, the CDR3 is TGCGCCAGCAGCTCGGCTTCCAGGGGGAGCTCCTACGAGCAGTACTTC. Its translation is CASSSASRGSSYEQYF.

This clone has only a few counts. For the CDR3, the DNA is TGCGCCAGCAGCTTGGGGACAGGGGTACAGAGCTCCTATAATTCACCCCTCCACTTT. Protein sequence: CASSLGTGVQSSYNSPLHF. The chain recombines TRBV5-1 with TRBJ1-6, with TRBD1 identical over 9 bases. Per the germline V gene, CDR1 is SGHRS and CDR2 is YFSETQ. V lost 0 bases, J lost 0 bases, and 7 bases stayed unmatched. The CDR3 covers 19 residues.

The table lists this clone with a few counts. The chain is built from TRBV18 and TRBJ2-1; 10 bases are a match to TRBD1. Trimming took 7 bases from V and 1 from J; bases not matched to a gene: 4. Germline V gene data show CDR1 as KGHSH and CDR2 as LQKENI. The CDR3 totals 15 residues. This CDR3 reads CASFRTGGSYNEQFF. The CDR3 DNA follows: TGTGCCAGCTTTAGGACAGGGGGGTCCTACAATGAGCAGTTCTTC. Combining the CDR3 with reference TRBV18 and TRBJ2-1 gives the whole variable domain NAGVMQNPRHLVRRRGQEARLRCSPMKGHSHVYWYRQLPEEGLKFMVYLQKENIIDESGMPKERFSAEFPKEGPSILRIQQVVRGDSAAYFCASFRTGGSYNEQFFGPGTRLTVL.

This rearrangement joins TRBV11-2 to TRBJ2-4; 9 positions match TRBD2. This CDR3 region has 16 residues. Germline V lookup: CDR1 SGHAT, CDR2 FQNNGV. Trimming at V came to 0 bases and at J to 1 base, leaving 1 base not matched to a gene. The CDR3 here is CASSLDLAGAKNIQYF. The CDR3 nucleotides are TGTGCCAGCAGCTTAGATCTAGCGGGGGCCAAAAACATTCAGTACTTC.

The chain recombines TRBV6-6 with TRBJ1-5, with 8 bases lining up with TRBD1. This CDR3 has 16 residues. The germline V gene has CDR1 MNHNY and CDR2 SVGAGI (reference sequence). Germline trimming cut 4 bases from V and 1 base from J; bases unmatched to any gene: 6. The DNA of the CDR3 is TGTGCCAGCAGTTCTCGGACAGGGTTGAGCAATCAGCCCCAGCATTTT. It translates to CASSSRTGLSNQPQHF.

V is TRBV18 and J is TRBJ2-1, with a weak D call TRBD2 (5 bases). The CDR3 has 14 amino acids. The germline CDR1 and CDR2 sequences are KGHSH and LQKENI. Trimming removed 3 bases from V and 12 bases from J, with 18 bases in between. CDR3 sequence reads: CASSPQRIGSLQFF. The CDR3 DNA sequence: TGTGCCAGCTCACCGCAGCGGATAGGAAGTTTGCAGTTCTTC.

This chain links TRBV19 with TRBJ1-6; TRBD1 might be the D (5 bases). V gave up 6 bases and J gave up 6 bases, with 15 bases separating them. Germline V gene data show CDR1 as LNHDA and CDR2 as SQIVND (reference sequence). The length of the CDR3 is 15 residues. The CDR3 nucleotides are TGTGCCAGTAGCCCCATGGGGCACAGTAATTCACCCCTCCACTTT. Protein sequence: CASSPMGHSNSPLHF.